This T cell receptor (beta chain) originates from a study of PD-1 blockade in classical Hodgkin lymphoma. Study outcomes and limitations: Whatever underlies the repertoire differences (possibly disease activity or prior therapy) remains undefined.

Clones were read by immunoSEQ multiplex PCR, and TCRdb kept only the in-frame ones, dropping some. The table includes fewer than 9,500 clones, approximately 92% detected once. Time point here: newly diagnosed, previously untreated cHL patient sample. From thawed PBMCs, magnetic negative selection was used to isolate the CD8+ T cells. Newly diagnosed, untreated classical Hodgkin lymphoma PBMCs provided comparison. Germline V lookup: CDR1 SGHTS, CDR2 YDEGEE. CDR3 length: 13 amino acids. V lost 2 bases and J lost 2, with 8 bases in between. Remarks on this clone: Its antigen remains unknown.

This chain links TRBV5-8 with TRBJ2-7, with a tentative D call TRBD1 (6 bases). The sequence was collected from a human donor with classical Hodgkin lymphoma. Sequenced sample: CD8+ T cells from blood. CDR3 protein: CASSFGQTYEQYF. CDR3 nucleotides: TGTGCCAGCAGCTTTGGACAGACCTACGAGCAGTACTTC. Variable domain in full (rest from reference TRBV5-8 and TRBJ2-7): EAGVTQSPTHLIKTRGQQATLRCSPISGHTSVYWYQQALGLGLQFLLWYDEGEERNRGNFPPRFSGRQFPNYSSELNVNALELEDSALYLCASSFGQTYEQYFGPGTRLTVT.